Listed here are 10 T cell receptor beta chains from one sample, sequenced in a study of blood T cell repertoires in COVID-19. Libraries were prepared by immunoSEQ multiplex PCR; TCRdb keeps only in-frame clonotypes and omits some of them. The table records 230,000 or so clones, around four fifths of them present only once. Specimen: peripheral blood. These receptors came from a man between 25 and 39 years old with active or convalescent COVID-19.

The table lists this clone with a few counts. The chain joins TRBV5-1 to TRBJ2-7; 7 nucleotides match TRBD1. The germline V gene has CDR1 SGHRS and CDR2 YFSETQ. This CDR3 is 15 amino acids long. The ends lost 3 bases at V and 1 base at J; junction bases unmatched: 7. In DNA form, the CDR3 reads TGCGCCAGCAGCTCCGGGACAGAGGCTTCCTACGAGCAGTACTTC. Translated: CASSSGTEASYEQYF. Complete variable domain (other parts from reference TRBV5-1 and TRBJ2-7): KAGVTQTPRYLIKTRGQQVTLSCSPISGHRSVSWYQQTPGQGLQFLFEYFSETQRNKGNFPGRFSGRQFSNSRSEMNVSTLELGDSALYLCASSSGTEASYEQYFGPGTRLTVT.

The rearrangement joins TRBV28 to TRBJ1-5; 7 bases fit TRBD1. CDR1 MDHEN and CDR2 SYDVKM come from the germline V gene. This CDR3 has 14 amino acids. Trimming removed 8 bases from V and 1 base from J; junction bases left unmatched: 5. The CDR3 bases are TGTGCCAGCTTTAGAGGGGGCAGCAATCAGCCCCAGCATTTT. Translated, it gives CASFRGGSNQPQHF.

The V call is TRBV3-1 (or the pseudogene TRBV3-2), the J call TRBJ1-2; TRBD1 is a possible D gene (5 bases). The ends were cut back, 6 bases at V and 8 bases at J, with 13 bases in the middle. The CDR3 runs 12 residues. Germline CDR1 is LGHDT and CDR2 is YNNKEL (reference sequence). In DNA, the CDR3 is TGTGCCAGCAGTGGGACTCTAGAAGGCTACACCTTC. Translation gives CASSGTLEGYTF.

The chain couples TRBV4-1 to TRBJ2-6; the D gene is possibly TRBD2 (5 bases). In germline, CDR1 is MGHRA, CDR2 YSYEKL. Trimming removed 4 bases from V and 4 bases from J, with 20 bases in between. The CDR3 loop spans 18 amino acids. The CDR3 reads CASSPKRERVKGANVLTF. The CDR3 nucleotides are TGCGCCAGCAGCCCAAAGAGGGAGAGGGTTAAAGGGGCCAACGTCCTGACTTTC.

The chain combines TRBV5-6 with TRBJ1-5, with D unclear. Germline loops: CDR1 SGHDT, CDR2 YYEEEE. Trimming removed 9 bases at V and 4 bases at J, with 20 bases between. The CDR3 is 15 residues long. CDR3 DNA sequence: TGTGCCACCTCTAGCGGACCCGCGGGGAATCAGCCCCAGCATTTT. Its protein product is CATSSGPAGNQPQHF.

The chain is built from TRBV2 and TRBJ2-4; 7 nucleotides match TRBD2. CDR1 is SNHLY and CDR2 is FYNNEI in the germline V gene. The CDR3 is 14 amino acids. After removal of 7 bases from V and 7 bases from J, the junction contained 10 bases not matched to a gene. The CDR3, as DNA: TGTGCCAGCATACTAGCGCCACGAGGGAACATTCAGTACTTC. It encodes CASILAPRGNIQYF.

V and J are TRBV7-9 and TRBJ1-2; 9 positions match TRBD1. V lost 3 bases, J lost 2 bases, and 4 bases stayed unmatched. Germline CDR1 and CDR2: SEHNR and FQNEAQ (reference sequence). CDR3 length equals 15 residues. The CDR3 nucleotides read TGTGCCAGCAGCTTCGGGACAGGGTCCAACTATGGCTACACCTTC. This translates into CASSFGTGSNYGYTF.

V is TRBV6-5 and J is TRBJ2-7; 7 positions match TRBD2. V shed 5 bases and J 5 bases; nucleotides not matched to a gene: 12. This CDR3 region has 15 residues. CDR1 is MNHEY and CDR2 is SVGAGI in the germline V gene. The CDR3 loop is CASSPDSGSLHEQYF. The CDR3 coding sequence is TGTGCCAGCAGTCCAGATAGCGGGTCCCTCCACGAGCAGTACTTC.

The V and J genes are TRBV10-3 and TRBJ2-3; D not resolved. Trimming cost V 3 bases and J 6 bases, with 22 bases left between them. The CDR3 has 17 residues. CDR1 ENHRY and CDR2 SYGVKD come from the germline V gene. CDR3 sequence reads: CAISDVVVSESADTQYF. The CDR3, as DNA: TGTGCCATCAGTGATGTTGTAGTCAGCGAATCAGCTGATACGCAGTATTTT.

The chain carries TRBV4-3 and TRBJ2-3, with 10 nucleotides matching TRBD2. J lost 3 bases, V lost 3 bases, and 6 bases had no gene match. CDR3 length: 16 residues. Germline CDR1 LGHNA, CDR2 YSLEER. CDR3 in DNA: TGCGCCAGCAGCCACGGGACTAGCGACGGAACAGATACGCAGTATTTT. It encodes CASSHGTSDGTDTQYF.